The 9 T cell receptor beta chains reported below all come from one sample, sequenced in a study of cytotoxic CD8 clonotypes in ibrutinib-treated CLL (dated by TCRdb to the early 2020s). The time point label corresponds to: progressive disease on ibrutinib. Libraries were made using the immunoSEQ multiplex PCR assay. TCRdb's version of the immuneACCESS table is confined to in-frame rearrangements and falls short of the full clone set. An unresolved V gene accounts for under half of the shortfall where checked; the remainder is of unknown origin. The sample table holds 150,000 or so clones, of which about 88% were seen once. The top ten clones comprise roughly 3% of the sample. This sample comprised PBMCs, obtained at disease progression, from a patient treated with ibrutinib. The receptors derive from a human donor with chronic lymphocytic leukemia.

J is TRBJ2-7 and V is TRBV7-3; 10 bases agree with TRBD2. Per germline, CDR1 SGHTA and CDR2 FQGTGA. This CDR3 comprises 13 residues. J gave up 5 bases and V 4 bases, and 2 bases lay outside the gene matches. The CDR3 region is CASSSSGSNEQYF. The DNA for the CDR3 is TGTGCCAGCAGCTCTAGCGGGAGTAACGAGCAGTACTTC.

The genes are TRBV6-5 and TRBJ1-3; a possible D gene is TRBD1 (5 bases). The germline CDR1 and CDR2 sequences are MNHEY and SVGAGI. The CDR3 has 15 amino acids. Trimming took off 7 bases at V and 4 bases at J, with 17 bases between the two ends. For the CDR3, the DNA is TGTGCCAGCACCTCGAGTCGGGGGACCGGAAACACCATATATTTT. Translating gives CASTSSRGTGNTIYF.

The chain couples TRBV10-3 to TRBJ2-3; TRBD2 matches at 11 bases. Germline V CDR1 and CDR2: ENHRY, SYGVKD. CDR3 length equals 17 residues. The J segment lost 0 bases and the V segment lost 4 bases, leaving 6 bases of the junction unmatched. CDR3 nucleotides: TGTGCCATCAGTGTGGTTCTAGCGGGGGGAAGCACAGATACGCAGTATTTT. This gives the protein CAISVVLAGGSTDTQYF.

The gene calls are TRBV5-1 and TRBJ2-3, with 10 positions matching TRBD2. The germline CDR1 and CDR2 sequences are SGHRS and YFSETQ. J gave up 1 base and V 7 bases, and 6 bases lay outside the gene matches. The CDR3 has 15 residues. This CDR3 is CASGRLAGRTDTQYF. The CDR3 region has the DNA TGCGCCAGCGGCCGACTAGCGGGCCGCACAGATACGCAGTATTTT.

The chain is built from TRBV6-1 and TRBJ1-1, with D hard to call. Looked up from germline, CDR1 is MNHNS and CDR2 is SASEGT. V lost 8 bases to trimming and J lost 7 bases, with 20 bases between them. This CDR3 region has 14 residues. The CDR3 loop is CASFRPELRNEAFF. Here the CDR3 DNA reads TGTGCCAGCTTCAGACCAGAGCTACGGAATGAAGCTTTCTTT.

This chain links TRBV7-3 with TRBJ2-3; 8 bases align to TRBD2. This CDR3 has 15 amino acids. Trimming removed 7 bases from V and 3 bases from J; junction bases left unmatched: 9. Per germline, CDR1 SGHTA and CDR2 FQGTGA. CDR3 nucleotides: TGTGCCAGCACCCGAGGCGGGAGGTCAACAGATACGCAGTATTTT. It yields the protein CASTRGGRSTDTQYF.

CDR3 loop: CASSDPSEGAIGYTF. The CDR3 DNA follows: TGTGCCAGCAGTGACCCCTCGGAGGGGGCGATTGGCTACACCTTC. The V call is TRBV25-1, the J call TRBJ1-2; 7 positions agree with TRBD1. Germline CDR1 and CDR2: MGHDK and SYGVNS. The V gene end was trimmed by 3 bases and the J gene end by 7 bases; junction bases not matched to a gene: 11. CDR3 size: 15 residues.

The rearrangement joins TRBV2 to TRBJ2-7; D tentatively reads TRBD1 or TRBD2 (6 bases each). The CDR3 runs 15 residues. Germline-derived CDR1 and CDR2 are SNHLY and FYNNEI. Trimming removed 7 bases at V and 6 bases at J, with 22 bases between. DNA for the CDR3: TGTGCCAGCACCAAGGGGGGCCCTAGGGCTCTCGAGCAGTACTTC. This codes for CASTKGGPRALEQYF.

The chain has TRBV6-6 and TRBJ1-3; D not certain. Deletions cut 4 bases from V and 0 bases from J, with 13 bases between. Germline V CDR1 and CDR2: MNHNY, SVGAGI (reference sequence). The CDR3 has 16 residues. CDR3 in DNA: TGTGCCAGCAGTTTCGGACGGAGAAGCTCTGGAAACACCATATATTTT. It codes for CASSFGRRSSGNTIYF.